The 20 T cell receptor beta chains listed next were all sequenced from one sample in a study of blood T cell repertoires in COVID-19. Clones were sequenced by immunoSEQ multiplex PCR, and TCRdb holds only the in-frame ones, with some missing. The table includes 250,000 to 350,000 clones, 87% detected once. The sample comprised peripheral blood. These receptors originate from a man between 18 and 29 years old with active or convalescent COVID-19.

The chain is built from TRBV5-1 and TRBJ1-1, with D maybe TRBD1 (6 bases). The CDR3 is made up of 14 amino acids. Germline V gene data show CDR1 as SGHRS and CDR2 as YFSETQ. The V gene lost 7 bases and the J gene lost 1 base, with 14 bases spanning the gap. The DNA of the CDR3 is TGCGCCAGCTGTCTGGGGACAAAGAACACTGAAGCTTTCTTT. It yields the protein CASCLGTKNTEAFF.

The chain employs TRBV11-2 and TRBJ1-5; perhaps TRBD1 as D (5 bases). V dropped 5 bases and J dropped 0 bases, with 14 bases sitting between them. Germline V lookup: CDR1 SGHAT, CDR2 FQNNGV. The CDR3 runs 16 residues. CDR3 sequence (DNA): TGTGCCAGCAGCCTCCAGGGAATTTCTAGCAATCAGCCCCAGCATTTT. It yields the protein CASSLQGISSNQPQHF.

The chain combines TRBV27 with TRBJ1-2, with TRBD1 matching 9 bases. Trimming removed 5 bases from V and 3 bases from J; junction bases left unmatched: 4. In germline, CDR1 is MNHEY, CDR2 SMNVEV (reference sequence). This CDR3 contains 14 residues. The CDR3: CASSPRTGDYGYTF. The CDR3 DNA reads TGTGCCAGCAGTCCCCGGACAGGGGACTATGGCTACACCTTC.

V usage is TRBV5-6 and J usage is TRBJ2-7; D uncertain. The germline CDR1 and CDR2 sequences are SGHDT and YYEEEE. The CDR3 consists of 12 residues. Trimming cost V 1 base and J 6 bases, with 8 bases left between them. The DNA of the CDR3 is TGTGCCAGCAGCTTGATAGAGCGCGAGCAGTACTTC. As protein: CASSLIEREQYF.

This chain connects TRBV19 to TRBJ1-6; D may be TRBD1 (6 bases). V lost 5 bases to trimming and J lost 4 bases, with 9 bases between them. This CDR3 comprises 14 residues. CDR1 and CDR2 from the germline V gene are LNHDA and SQIVND (reference sequence). This CDR3 is CASSPGQYNSPLHF. The CDR3 coding sequence is TGTGCCAGTAGTCCGGGACAATATAATTCACCCCTCCACTTT.

V is TRBV6-1 and J is TRBJ2-7, with D unresolved. The CDR3 spans 13 residues. Looked up from germline, CDR1 is MNHNS and CDR2 is SASEGT. V lost 3 bases, J lost 2 bases, and 8 bases lay in between. This CDR3 reads CASSESVPYEQYF. CDR3 DNA: TGTGCCAGCAGTGAGTCGGTGCCCTACGAGCAGTACTTC.

The chain uses TRBV5-6 and TRBJ1-4; the D gene is possibly TRBD1 (5 bases). This CDR3 contains 15 residues. Germline V gives CDR1 SGHDT, CDR2 YYEEEE. The V and J ends lost 4 bases and 0 bases respectively, with 10 bases between them. The CDR3 spells CASSGPTATNEKLFF. The CDR3 DNA reads TGTGCCAGCAGCGGACCGACAGCAACTAATGAAAAACTGTTTTTT.

The chain recombines TRBV11-2 with TRBJ2-1, with D possibly being TRBD2 (5 bases). Per the germline V gene, CDR1 is SGHAT and CDR2 is FQNNGV. This CDR3 comprises 16 residues. The V end was cut by 1 base, the J end by 7 bases, with 17 bases between. Here the CDR3 reads CASSLATASTGNEQFF. The CDR3 coding sequence is TGTGCCAGCAGCTTAGCTACCGCTAGTACGGGAAATGAGCAGTTCTTC.

J is TRBJ2-2 and V is TRBV14; possible D gene TRBD1, 6 bases. The CDR3 covers 14 residues. The V end lost 4 bases, the J end lost 5 bases, and 11 bases lay between the germline ends. CDR1 is SGHDN, CDR2 FVKESK, per germline. CDR3 DNA sequence: TGTGCCAGCAGCCGATTACAGGGAACCGGGGAGCTGTTTTTT. Its protein is CASSRLQGTGELFF.

The rearrangement links TRBV5-6 to TRBJ2-5; TRBD2 might be the D (6 bases). Trimming pared 4 bases from V and 4 bases from J, leaving 11 bases between. The CDR3 loop spans 13 amino acids. Looked up from germline, CDR1 is SGHDT and CDR2 is YYEEEE. CDR3 amino acids: CASSPPGRETQYF. CDR3 DNA: TGTGCCAGCAGCCCACCCGGGAGAGAGACCCAGTACTTC.

The chain carries TRBV14 and TRBJ2-1; the D is unclear. The CDR3 has 13 amino acids. Trimming removed 4 bases at V and 8 bases at J, with 12 bases between. Germline-derived CDR1 and CDR2 are SGHDN and FVKESK. For the CDR3, the DNA is TGTGCCAGCAGCCTCTTTAAAGCCTATGAGCAGTTCTTC. As protein: CASSLFKAYEQFF.

This clone was counted once. CDR3 DNA: TGTGCCAGTAGTATTCGGGAGTTTAATCAGCCCCAGCATTTT. Translating it yields CASSIREFNQPQHF. V gene TRBV19 combines with J gene TRBJ1-5; the D is unclear. Germline loops: CDR1 LNHDA, CDR2 SQIVND (reference sequence). V was pared by 3 bases and J by 4 bases, with 10 bases between. This CDR3 has 14 amino acids.

This sequence joins TRBV6-5 and TRBJ2-7; 9 bases match TRBD1. CDR1 MNHEY and CDR2 SVGAGI come from the germline V gene. This CDR3 spans 15 amino acids. Germline trimming cut 4 bases from V and 3 bases from J; bases unmatched to any gene: 7. The CDR3 DNA reads as TGTGCCAGCAGTTTCGCCGGGACAGGGCTCTACGAGCAGTACTTC. It is translated as CASSFAGTGLYEQYF.

This clone was recorded a few times. V and J are TRBV5-1 and TRBJ1-2; tentatively, D is TRBD1 (6 bases). This CDR3 spans 13 amino acids. CDR1 and CDR2 from the germline V gene are SGHRS and YFSETQ. Trimming left V 2 bases short and J 8 bases short, with 13 bases between. CDR3 nucleotides: TGCGCCAGCAGCTTACAGGGCGAGGACGGCTACACCTTC. Translation gives CASSLQGEDGYTF.

This chain uses TRBV4-2 with TRBJ2-7; 8 positions match TRBD2. Trimming took 0 bases from V and 5 from J; bases not matched to a gene: 9. CDR1 is LGHNA, CDR2 YNFKEQ, per germline. The CDR3 runs 16 residues. CDR3 bases: TGTGCCAGCAGCCAAGAGTTCAGCGAGCGGGAGAACGAGCAGTACTTC. Its translation: CASSQEFSERENEQYF.

J is TRBJ2-1 and V is TRBV6-5, with TRBD2 identical over 10 bases. Germline lookup yields CDR1 MNHEY and CDR2 SVGAGI. Trimming took 2 bases from V and 4 from J; bases not matched to a gene: 5. The length of the CDR3 is 16 residues. CDR3 DNA sequence: TGTGCCAGCAGTTACACCGGGACTAGCGCATACAATGAGCAGTTCTTC. It yields the protein CASSYTGTSAYNEQFF.

Turning to this clone: This same CDR3 is encoded by further DNA sequences in the sample. The chain uses TRBV11-3 and TRBJ2-1, with 13 bases aligning to TRBD2. CDR1 is SGHNT, CDR2 YENEEA, per germline. The CDR3 has 16 amino acids. Unmatched junction bases numbered 3, after V lost 4 bases and J lost 3 bases. CDR3 loop: CASSSGTSGVYNEQFF. In DNA, the CDR3 is TGTGCCAGCAGCTCGGGGACTAGCGGGGTCTACAATGAGCAGTTCTTC. The whole variable domain, filled in from reference TRBV11-3 and TRBJ2-1, reads EAGVVQSPRYKIIEKKQPVAFWCNPISGHNTLYWYLQNLGQGPELLIRYENEEAVDDSQLPKDRFSAERLKGVDSTLKIQPAELGDSAVYLCASSSGTSGVYNEQFFGPGTRLTVL.

The genes are TRBV4-1 and TRBJ1-1, with a weak D call TRBD1 (5 bases). This CDR3 has 11 residues. Germline assignment: CDR1 MGHRA and CDR2 YSYEKL. Trimming left V 7 bases short and J 8 bases short, with 11 bases between. The CDR3 nucleotides read TGCGCCAGCATCGGTCGGGGGGAAGCTTTCTTT. Translating it yields CASIGRGEAFF.

V usage is TRBV28 and J usage is TRBJ2-1, with D maybe TRBD2 (6 bases). The CDR3 has 16 amino acids. The V end was cut by 6 bases, the J end by 2 bases, with 17 bases between. Germline V gene sequence: CDR1 MDHEN, CDR2 SYDVKM. The CDR3 loop reads CASSTYSGRAYNEQFF. The CDR3 DNA follows: TGTGCCAGCAGCACCTATAGCGGAAGGGCCTACAATGAGCAGTTCTTC.

In its sample, this clone was seen a few times. The gene calls are TRBV7-9 and TRBJ2-5, with D hard to call. The CDR3 consists of 14 residues. Trimming cost V 1 base and J 2 bases, with 8 bases left between them. Germline V gene sequence: CDR1 SEHNR, CDR2 FQNEAQ (reference sequence). CDR3 region: CASSLVTLQETQYF. CDR3 DNA sequence: TGTGCCAGCAGCTTAGTTACATTACAAGAGACCCAGTACTTC.